The 22 T cell receptor beta chains below all came from one sample that was sequenced in a study of blood T cell repertoires in COVID-19. The table came from immunoSEQ multiplex PCR; TCRdb's copy has only in-frame clones and leaves some out. The sample carries 200,000 to 250,000 clones, 85% recorded once. The specimen sequenced was PBMCs or T cells enriched from blood (not recorded which). All receptors come from a woman aged 45-60 years with acute COVID-19.

The rearrangement links TRBV27 to TRBJ2-5; 10 nucleotides align to TRBD2. The CDR3 is made up of 15 amino acids. J lost 5 bases, V lost 3 bases, and 6 bases had no gene match. CDR1 MNHEY and CDR2 SMNVEV come from the germline V gene (reference sequence). Written as DNA, the CDR3 is TGTGCCAGCAGTTTCCAGCGGGGGGGCCGGGAGACCCAGTACTTC. This encodes CASSFQRGGRETQYF.

This chain uses TRBV3-1 (or the pseudogene TRBV3-2) with TRBJ1-2; a weak D match, TRBD1 (6 bases). The CDR3 extends over 16 amino acids. V lost 1 base to trimming and J lost 1 base, with 13 bases between them. Germline V gene sequence: CDR1 LGHDT, CDR2 YNNKEL (reference sequence). The CDR3: CASSQGDRPLNYGYTF. Here the CDR3 DNA reads TGTGCCAGCAGCCAAGGAGACAGGCCCCTTAACTATGGCTACACCTTC.

V and J are TRBV5-1 and TRBJ1-2, with 7 bases aligning to TRBD1. V lost 3 bases and J lost 4; bases outside the gene matches: 9. The length of the CDR3 is 15 residues. In germline, CDR1 is SGHRS, CDR2 YFSETQ. The CDR3 sequence: CASSSVGQERYGYTF. The CDR3, as DNA: TGCGCCAGCAGCTCCGTCGGACAGGAACGCTATGGCTACACCTTC.

The chain combines TRBV25-1 with TRBJ2-1; 7 bases fit TRBD1. Germline loops: CDR1 MGHDK, CDR2 SYGVNS. The V gene end was trimmed by 6 bases and the J gene end by 8 bases; junction bases not matched to a gene: 4. CDR3 length: 12 residues. CDR3 sequence: CASSRQGHEQFF. CDR3 bases: TGTGCCAGCAGCAGACAGGGCCATGAGCAGTTCTTC.

This clone was detected only a few times. The rearrangement joins TRBV2 to TRBJ1-6; 9 nucleotides align to TRBD1. Germline-derived CDR1 and CDR2 are SNHLY and FYNNEI. V shed 6 bases and J 6 bases; nucleotides not matched to a gene: 6. CDR3 size: 15 residues. CDR3 in amino acids: CASRTADRGNSPLHF. The CDR3 coding sequence is TGTGCCAGCAGAACGGCGGACAGGGGTAATTCACCCCTCCACTTT.

The V gene is TRBV7-9, the J gene TRBJ1-2, with D uncertain. V dropped 3 bases and J dropped 2 bases, with 7 bases sitting between them. The CDR3 is 13 residues long. The germline V gene encodes CDR1 SEHNR and CDR2 FQNEAQ (reference sequence). The CDR3: CASSLRGNYGYTF. DNA for the CDR3: TGTGCCAGCAGCTTGAGAGGAAACTATGGCTACACCTTC.

V gene TRBV4-3 combines with J gene TRBJ2-3, with 13 bases matching TRBD2. Losses at the gene ends were 0 bases for V and 3 bases for J; bases not matched to a gene: 3. The germline CDR1 and CDR2 sequences are LGHNA and YSLEER. The CDR3 length is 17 residues. DNA for the CDR3: TGCGCCAGCAGCCAAGACAGACTAGCGGGGGGTACAGATACGCAGTATTTT. Its protein is CASSQDRLAGGTDTQYF.

This clone has a single count. The V gene is TRBV19, the J gene TRBJ1-2; TRBD1 might be the D (6 bases). The germline V gene has CDR1 LNHDA and CDR2 SQIVND (reference sequence). The CDR3 is 15 amino acids. V dropped 4 bases and J dropped 6 bases, with 18 bases sitting between them. In DNA form, the CDR3 reads TGTGCCAGTAGTACTGATTTACAGGGTTATGATGGCTACACCTTC. It yields the protein CASSTDLQGYDGYTF.

The J gene is TRBJ2-2, the V gene TRBV7-2, with 10 bases aligning to TRBD1. The germline V gene has CDR1 SGHTA and CDR2 FQGNSA. V gave up 3 bases and J gave up 4 bases; unmatched junction bases: 11. The CDR3 is made up of 18 amino acids. CDR3 amino acids: CASSLIIPGQGSTGELFF. In DNA, the CDR3 is TGTGCCAGCAGCTTGATCATACCGGGACAGGGGTCCACCGGGGAGCTGTTTTTT.

This clone came up once. The rearrangement joins TRBV3-1 (or the pseudogene TRBV3-2) to TRBJ2-7; tentatively, D is TRBD2 (6 bases). V lost 6 bases and J lost 3, with 9 bases in between. This CDR3 spans 12 amino acids. CDR1 is LGHDT, CDR2 YNNKEL, per germline (reference sequence). The CDR3 loop reads CASSIGGYEQYF. The CDR3 DNA reads TGTGCCAGCAGTATCGGGGGCTACGAGCAGTACTTC.

The chain couples TRBV4-3 to TRBJ1-4; 11 positions match TRBD1. V lost 0 bases, J lost 5 bases, and 2 bases stayed unmatched. Germline CDR1 reads LGHNA; CDR2 reads YSLEER. The CDR3 has 16 residues. The CDR3 here is CASSQERDRGNEKLFF. The CDR3 nucleotides read TGCGCCAGCAGCCAAGAAAGGGACAGGGGGAATGAAAAACTGTTTTTT.

The CDR3 sequence is CASSLKPAGEAFF. The CDR3 nucleotides read TGTGCCAGCAGCTTAAAACCGGCAGGTGAAGCTTTCTTT. The rearrangement joins TRBV7-3 to TRBJ1-1; the D is unclear. The germline V gene has CDR1 SGHTA and CDR2 FQGTGA. Trimming shortened V by 1 base and J by 7 bases, and 10 bases separated the two germline ends. The CDR3 contains 13 residues.

The J gene is TRBJ2-7, the V gene TRBV6-5, with D possibly matching TRBD1 (5 bases). V gave up 0 bases and J gave up 6 bases, with 18 bases separating them. CDR1 and CDR2 from the germline V gene are MNHEY and SVGAGI. This CDR3 spans 16 amino acids. CDR3 protein: CASSYSSMAGLGEQYF. CDR3 coding DNA: TGTGCCAGCAGTTACTCGAGTATGGCAGGGTTGGGCGAGCAGTACTTC.

The V gene is TRBV3-1 (or the pseudogene TRBV3-2), the J gene TRBJ2-7; TRBD2 agrees at 10 bases. With V trimmed by 0 bases and J by 2 bases, 4 bases remained unmatched. Germline CDR1 reads LGHDT; CDR2 reads YNNKEL (reference sequence). CDR3 size: 16 residues. CDR3: CASSQDPSGGAYEQYF. CDR3 DNA: TGTGCCAGCAGCCAAGATCCGAGCGGGGGGGCCTACGAGCAGTACTTC.

The rearrangement links TRBV19 to TRBJ2-2; unclear D gene. V shed 3 bases and J shed 3 bases, with 11 bases lying between them. CDR1 LNHDA and CDR2 SQIVND come from the germline V gene (reference sequence). CDR3 length: 15 residues. As DNA, the CDR3 is TGTGCCAGTAGTATCTGGCTTTTTGACACCGGGGAGCTGTTTTTT. Its protein is CASSIWLFDTGELFF.

This clone has a handful of counts. The CDR3 here is CASPGGVTAYGYTF. DNA for the CDR3: TGTGCCAGCCCCGGGGGGGTGACAGCCTATGGCTACACCTTC. V and J are TRBV21-1 and TRBJ1-2. TRBV21-1 is a recognized pseudogene. The CDR3 spans 14 residues.

The V call is TRBV7-9, the J call TRBJ1-5; TRBD1 aligns across 12 bases. The CDR3 totals 15 residues. Germline CDR1 reads SEHNR; CDR2 reads FQNEAQ (reference sequence). V lost 5 bases and J lost 12; bases outside the gene matches: 11. CDR3 bases: TGTGCCAGCAGCCAAACCGGGACAGGGGGCACTAACCAGCATTTT. Protein product: CASSQTGTGGTNQHF.

This chain connects TRBV20-1 to TRBJ1-2, with 8 nucleotides matching TRBD1. The germline CDR1 and CDR2 sequences are DFQATT and SNEGSKA (reference sequence). The CDR3 loop spans 11 amino acids. The V segment lost 3 bases and the J segment 8 bases; nucleotides outside the gene matches: 2. The CDR3 coding sequence is TGCAGTGCTAGGGACAGGGAGGGCTACACCTTC. The encoded protein is CSARDREGYTF.

The gene calls are TRBV11-3 and TRBJ2-3; 11 bases are a match to TRBD2. Germline lookup yields CDR1 SGHNT and CDR2 YENEEA. The CDR3 runs to 18 residues. Trimming at V came to 0 bases and at J to 2 bases, leaving 7 bases not matched to a gene. CDR3 loop: CASSLETGLADFTDTQYF. DNA of the CDR3: TGTGCCAGCAGCTTAGAAACGGGACTAGCGGACTTCACAGATACGCAGTATTTT. The complete variable domain, with remaining parts taken from reference TRBV11-3 and TRBJ2-3, reads EAGVVQSPRYKIIEKKQPVAFWCNPISGHNTLYWYLQNLGQGPELLIRYENEEAVDDSQLPKDRFSAERLKGVDSTLKIQPAELGDSAVYLCASSLETGLADFTDTQYFGPGTRLTVL.

CDR3 DNA sequence: TGCGCCAGCACTGTAAGCAACGCGAACACTGAAGCTTTCTTT. It translates to CASTVSNANTEAFF. The rearrangement joins TRBV5-1 to TRBJ1-1; D gene ambiguous. The CDR3 contains 14 residues. Germline V gives CDR1 SGHRS, CDR2 YFSETQ. Trimming took 6 bases from V and 1 from J, leaving 13 bases between them.

The chain is built from TRBV6-2 or TRBV6-3 and TRBJ2-7; no definite D call. Germline loops: CDR1 MNHEY, CDR2 SVGEGT. This CDR3 is built from 14 residues. Trimming took off 0 bases at V and 5 bases at J, with 11 bases between the two ends. CDR3 nucleotides: TGTGCCAGCAGTTACTCGACGGGTATCGACGAGCAGTACTTC. Encoded protein: CASSYSTGIDEQYF.

V and J are TRBV9 and TRBJ2-1, with no clear D. Germline V gene sequence: CDR1 SGDLS, CDR2 YYNGEE. The CDR3 runs to 14 residues. Trimming pared 0 bases from V and 6 bases from J, leaving 10 bases between. The CDR3 loop reads CASSVELHSNEQFF. The CDR3 bases are TGTGCCAGCAGCGTAGAGCTGCATAGCAATGAGCAGTTCTTC.